Shown below are 6 T cell receptor beta chains from a single sample sequenced in a study of Tregs in tolerant kidney transplant recipients (dated by TCRdb to between 2018 and 2021). Libraries were constructed by the immunoSEQ multiplex PCR assay. TCRdb provides this immuneACCESS table in a form limited to in-frame rearrangements. Some clones are lacking; in checked studies, under half of them reflect an unresolved V gene, and why the rest are absent is not known. This sample holds about 14,000 clones; roughly 75% were observed only once. Approximately 1.7% of the sample belongs to the ten largest clones. This specimen's time point label, per the study, means: blood sample drawn before combined kidney and bone marrow transplant. Specimen: Tregs from blood, collected before the transplant. The receptor set was obtained from a human donor who received a combined kidney and bone marrow transplant.

This rearrangement joins TRBV2 to TRBJ1-5; D is undetermined. Germline-derived CDR1 and CDR2 are SNHLY and FYNNEI. The CDR3 runs to 15 residues. Trimming took 6 bases from V and 4 from J, leaving 16 bases between them. The CDR3 DNA follows: TGTGCCAGCAGCGCCGCCAGATGGCTTAATCAGCCCCAGCATTTT. This encodes CASSAARWLNQPQHF. Supplemented by reference TRBV2 and TRBJ1-5, the full variable domain reads EPEVTQTPSHQVTQMGQEVILRCVPISNHLYFYWYRQILGQKVEFLVSFYNNEISEKSEIFDDQFSVERPDGSNFTLKIRSTKLEDSAMYFCASSAARWLNQPQHFGDGTRLSIL.

The rearrangement joins TRBV6-6 to TRBJ1-2, with 7 bases that match TRBD1. The V segment lost 0 bases and the J segment 5 bases; nucleotides outside the gene matches: 3. Germline loops: CDR1 MNHNY, CDR2 SVGAGI (reference sequence). The CDR3 spans 14 residues. The DNA of the CDR3 is TGTGCCAGCAGTTACTCGACAGGGAGGTATGGCTACACCTTC. Residues: CASSYSTGRYGYTF.

The chain is built from TRBV6-4 and TRBJ2-2, with TRBD2 as a possible D gene (5 bases). The CDR3 length is 12 residues. Germline V CDR1 and CDR2: MRHNA, SNTAGT. V was clipped by 5 bases and J by 5 bases, with 6 bases between them. This CDR3 is CASSTGTGELFF. The CDR3 DNA reads as TGTGCCAGCAGTACGGGAACCGGGGAGCTGTTTTTT.

The chain is built from TRBV19 and TRBJ2-2; no reliable D call. This CDR3 is built from 14 residues. Germline CDR1 reads LNHDA; CDR2 reads SQIVND (reference sequence). Trimming stripped 5 bases from V and 0 bases from J, with 7 bases between. CDR3 DNA sequence: TGTGCCAGTAGTGATAGTGCGAACACCGGGGAGCTGTTTTTT. Translated: CASSDSANTGELFF.

This clone was picked up a small number of times. The CDR3 sequence is CASSFQGRTGELFF. CDR3 DNA sequence: TGCGCCAGCAGCTTCCAGGGGCGCACCGGGGAGCTGTTTTTT. V gene TRBV5-1 combines with J gene TRBJ2-2; a possible D gene is TRBD1 (6 bases). From germline, CDR1 is SGHRS and CDR2 YFSETQ. V dropped 2 bases and J dropped 4 bases, with 9 bases sitting between them. The CDR3 is made up of 14 amino acids. Full variable domain (rest looked up from reference TRBV5-1 and TRBJ2-2): KAGVTQTPRYLIKTRGQQVTLSCSPISGHRSVSWYQQTPGQGLQFLFEYFSETQRNKGNFPGRFSGRQFSNSRSEMNVSTLELGDSALYLCASSFQGRTGELFFGEGSRLTVL.

The V call is TRBV20-1, the J call TRBJ2-1, with D hard to call. Germline V gene lookup returns CDR1 DFQATT and CDR2 SNEGSKA (reference sequence). The length of the CDR3 is 11 residues. V lost 6 bases and J lost 10, with 13 bases in between. The CDR3 spells CSASFQQEQFF. The CDR3, as DNA: TGCAGTGCAAGTTTCCAACAGGAGCAGTTCTTC.